This T cell receptor beta chain is from a study of human T cells and chemical hapten exposure. Study-wide findings and caveats: TCRs at a frequency above 1 in 1000 stayed unchanged with DPC sensitization. Relative to controls, expanded TCRs formed significantly more large CDR3 similarity clusters.

The time point: pre-sensitization, week 0. Documented treatment: therapeutic diphenylcyclopropenone sensitization with weekly scalp DPC. TCRdb re-called the RACE reads through MiXCR, storing one row per CDR3 protein. The profile shows roughly 110,000 distinct CDR3 sequences, around 12% of them singletons. The CDR3 spans 14 residues. Germline V gene data show CDR1 as SNHLY and CDR2 as FYNNEI. V shed 6 bases, J shed 5 bases, and the junction held 7 bases outside the gene matches. This clonotype was observed a few times. Its target is not known. The chain combines TRBV2 with TRBJ2-7; 10 bases match TRBD2. The source material was whole blood, sampled in connection with sensitization to the hapten diphenylcyclopropenone (DPC). The TCR comes from a woman between 45 and 65 years old with alopecia areata. Some clones in this sample may be carry-over from other donors' samples. The CDR3 protein is CASRDSGRADEQYF. CDR3 nucleotides: TGTGCCAGCAGGGACAGCGGGAGGGCGGACGAGCAGTACTTC.